This T cell receptor beta chain was observed in a study of human T cells and chemical hapten exposure. Time point meaning: pre-sensitization, week 0. The treatment here: therapeutic diphenylcyclopropenone sensitization with weekly scalp DPC. This clonotype was detected many times. TCRdb re-called the RACE reads with MiXCR, one entry per CDR3 protein. The sample consists of about 380,000 distinct CDR3 sequences, roughly 5.3% of them appearing once. CDR1 and CDR2 from the germline V gene are SGHTA and FQGNSA. The CDR3 is 14 residues long. The V gene lost 0 bases and the J gene lost 4 bases, with 8 bases spanning the gap.

The gene calls are TRBV7-2 and TRBJ2-3; D is possibly TRBD2 (5 bases). The sequenced sample was whole blood, obtained in connection with sensitization to the hapten diphenylcyclopropenone (DPC). The receptor was derived from a woman aged 50 to 60 with alopecia areata. Some clones in this sample may be carry-over from other donors' samples. CDR3 coding DNA: TGTGCCAGCAGCTTAGCCGGGGAGTCAGATACGCAGTATTTT. Amino acids: CASSLAGESDTQYF.